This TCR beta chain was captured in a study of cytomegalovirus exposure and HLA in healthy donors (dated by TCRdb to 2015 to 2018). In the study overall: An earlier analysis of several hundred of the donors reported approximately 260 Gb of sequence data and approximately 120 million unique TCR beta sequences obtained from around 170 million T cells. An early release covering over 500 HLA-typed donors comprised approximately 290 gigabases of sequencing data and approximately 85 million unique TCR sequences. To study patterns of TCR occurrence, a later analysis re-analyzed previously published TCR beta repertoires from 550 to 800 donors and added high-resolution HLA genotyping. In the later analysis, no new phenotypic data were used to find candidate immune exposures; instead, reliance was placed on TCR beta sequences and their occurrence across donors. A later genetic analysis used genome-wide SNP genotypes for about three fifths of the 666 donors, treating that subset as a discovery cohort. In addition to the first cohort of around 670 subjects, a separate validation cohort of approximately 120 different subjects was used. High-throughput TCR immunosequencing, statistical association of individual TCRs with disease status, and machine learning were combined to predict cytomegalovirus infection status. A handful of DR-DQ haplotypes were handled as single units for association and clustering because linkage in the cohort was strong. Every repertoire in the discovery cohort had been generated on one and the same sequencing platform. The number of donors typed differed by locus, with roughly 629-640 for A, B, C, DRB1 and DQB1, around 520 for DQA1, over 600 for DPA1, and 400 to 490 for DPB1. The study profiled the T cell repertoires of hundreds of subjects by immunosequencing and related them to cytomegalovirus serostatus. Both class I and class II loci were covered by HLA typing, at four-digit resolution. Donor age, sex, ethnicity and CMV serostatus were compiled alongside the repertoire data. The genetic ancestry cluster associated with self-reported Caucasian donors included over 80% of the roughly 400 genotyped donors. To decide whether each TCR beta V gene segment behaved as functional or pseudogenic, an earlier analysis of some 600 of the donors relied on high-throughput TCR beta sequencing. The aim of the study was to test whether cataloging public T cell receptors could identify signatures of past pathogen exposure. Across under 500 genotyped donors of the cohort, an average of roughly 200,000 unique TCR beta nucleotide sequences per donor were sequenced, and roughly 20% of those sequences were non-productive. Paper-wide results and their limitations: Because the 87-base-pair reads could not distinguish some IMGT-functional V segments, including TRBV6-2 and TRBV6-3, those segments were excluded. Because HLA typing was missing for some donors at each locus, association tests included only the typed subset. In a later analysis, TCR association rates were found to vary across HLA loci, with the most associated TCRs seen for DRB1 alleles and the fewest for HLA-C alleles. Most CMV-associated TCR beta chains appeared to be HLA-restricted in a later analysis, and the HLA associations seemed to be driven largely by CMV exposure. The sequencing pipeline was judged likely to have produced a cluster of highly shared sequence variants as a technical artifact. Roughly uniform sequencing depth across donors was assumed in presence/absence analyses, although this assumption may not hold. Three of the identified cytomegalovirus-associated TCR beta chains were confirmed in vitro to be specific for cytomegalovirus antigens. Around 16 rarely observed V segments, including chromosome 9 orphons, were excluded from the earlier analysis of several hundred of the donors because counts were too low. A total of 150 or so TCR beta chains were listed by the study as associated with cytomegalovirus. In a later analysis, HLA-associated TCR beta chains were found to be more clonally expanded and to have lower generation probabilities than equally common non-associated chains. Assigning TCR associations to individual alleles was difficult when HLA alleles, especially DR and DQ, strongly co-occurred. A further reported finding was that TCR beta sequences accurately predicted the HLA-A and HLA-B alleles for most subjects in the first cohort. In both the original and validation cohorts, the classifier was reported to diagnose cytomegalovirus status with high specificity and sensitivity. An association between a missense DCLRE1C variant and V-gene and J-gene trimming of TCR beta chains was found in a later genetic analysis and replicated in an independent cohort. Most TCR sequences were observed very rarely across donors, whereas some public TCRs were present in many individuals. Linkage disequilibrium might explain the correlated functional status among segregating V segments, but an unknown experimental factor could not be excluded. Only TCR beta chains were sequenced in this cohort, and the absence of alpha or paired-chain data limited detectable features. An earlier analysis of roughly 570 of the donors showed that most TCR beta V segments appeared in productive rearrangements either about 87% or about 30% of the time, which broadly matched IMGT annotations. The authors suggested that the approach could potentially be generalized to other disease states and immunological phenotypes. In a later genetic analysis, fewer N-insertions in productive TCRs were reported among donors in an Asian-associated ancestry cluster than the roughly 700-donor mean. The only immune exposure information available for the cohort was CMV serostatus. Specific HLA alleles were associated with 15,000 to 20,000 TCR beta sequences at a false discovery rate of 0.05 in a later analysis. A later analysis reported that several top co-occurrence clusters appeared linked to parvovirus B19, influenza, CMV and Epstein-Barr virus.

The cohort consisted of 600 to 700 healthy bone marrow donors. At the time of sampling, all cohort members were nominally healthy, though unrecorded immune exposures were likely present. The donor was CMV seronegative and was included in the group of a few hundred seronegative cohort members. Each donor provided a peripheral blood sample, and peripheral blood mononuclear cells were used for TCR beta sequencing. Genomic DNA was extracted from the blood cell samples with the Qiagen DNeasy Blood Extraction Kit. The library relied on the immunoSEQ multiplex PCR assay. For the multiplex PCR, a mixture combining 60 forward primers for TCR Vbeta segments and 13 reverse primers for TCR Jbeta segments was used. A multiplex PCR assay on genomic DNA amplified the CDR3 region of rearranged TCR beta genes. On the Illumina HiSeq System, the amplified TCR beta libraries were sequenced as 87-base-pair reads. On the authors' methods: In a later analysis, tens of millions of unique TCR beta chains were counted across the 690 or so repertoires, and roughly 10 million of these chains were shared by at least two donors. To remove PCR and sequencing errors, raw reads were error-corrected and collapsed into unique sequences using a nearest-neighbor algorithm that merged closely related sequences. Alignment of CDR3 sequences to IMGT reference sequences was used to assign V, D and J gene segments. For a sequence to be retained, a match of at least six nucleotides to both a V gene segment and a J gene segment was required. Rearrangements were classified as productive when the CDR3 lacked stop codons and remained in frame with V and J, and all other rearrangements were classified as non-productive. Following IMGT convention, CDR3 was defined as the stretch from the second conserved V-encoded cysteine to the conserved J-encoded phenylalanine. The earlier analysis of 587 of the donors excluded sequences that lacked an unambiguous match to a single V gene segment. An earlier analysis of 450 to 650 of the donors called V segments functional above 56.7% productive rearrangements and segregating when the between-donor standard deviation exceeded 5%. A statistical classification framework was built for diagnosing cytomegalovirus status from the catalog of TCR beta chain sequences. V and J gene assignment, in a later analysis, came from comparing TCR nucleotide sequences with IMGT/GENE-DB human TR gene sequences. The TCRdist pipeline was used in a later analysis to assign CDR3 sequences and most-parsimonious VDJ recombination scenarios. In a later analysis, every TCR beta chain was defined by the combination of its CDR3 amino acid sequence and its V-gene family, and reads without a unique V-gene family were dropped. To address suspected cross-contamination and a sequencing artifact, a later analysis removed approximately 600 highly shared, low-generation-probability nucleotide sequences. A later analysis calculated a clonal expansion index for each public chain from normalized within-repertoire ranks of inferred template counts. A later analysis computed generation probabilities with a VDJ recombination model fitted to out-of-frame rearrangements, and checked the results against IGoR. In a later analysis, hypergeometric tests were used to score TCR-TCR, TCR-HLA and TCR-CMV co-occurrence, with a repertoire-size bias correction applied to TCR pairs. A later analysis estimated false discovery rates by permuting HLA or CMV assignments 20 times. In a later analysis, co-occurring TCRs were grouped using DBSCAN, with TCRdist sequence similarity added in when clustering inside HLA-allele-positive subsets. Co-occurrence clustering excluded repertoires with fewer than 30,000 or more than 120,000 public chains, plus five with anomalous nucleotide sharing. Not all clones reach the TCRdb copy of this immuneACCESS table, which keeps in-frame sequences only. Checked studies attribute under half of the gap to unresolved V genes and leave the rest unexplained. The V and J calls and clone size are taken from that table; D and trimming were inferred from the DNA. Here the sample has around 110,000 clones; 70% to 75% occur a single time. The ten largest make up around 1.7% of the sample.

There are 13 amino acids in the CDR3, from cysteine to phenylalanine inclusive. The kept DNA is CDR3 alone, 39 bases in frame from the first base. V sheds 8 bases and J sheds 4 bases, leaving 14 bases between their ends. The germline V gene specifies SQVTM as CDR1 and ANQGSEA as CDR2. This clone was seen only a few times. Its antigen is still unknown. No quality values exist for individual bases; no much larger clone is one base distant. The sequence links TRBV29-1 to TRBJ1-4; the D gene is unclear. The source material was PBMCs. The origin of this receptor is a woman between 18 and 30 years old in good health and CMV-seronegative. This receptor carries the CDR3 CSTYLEGNEKLFF. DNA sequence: TGCAGCACGTACCTAGAGGGTAATGAAAAACTGTTTTTT.